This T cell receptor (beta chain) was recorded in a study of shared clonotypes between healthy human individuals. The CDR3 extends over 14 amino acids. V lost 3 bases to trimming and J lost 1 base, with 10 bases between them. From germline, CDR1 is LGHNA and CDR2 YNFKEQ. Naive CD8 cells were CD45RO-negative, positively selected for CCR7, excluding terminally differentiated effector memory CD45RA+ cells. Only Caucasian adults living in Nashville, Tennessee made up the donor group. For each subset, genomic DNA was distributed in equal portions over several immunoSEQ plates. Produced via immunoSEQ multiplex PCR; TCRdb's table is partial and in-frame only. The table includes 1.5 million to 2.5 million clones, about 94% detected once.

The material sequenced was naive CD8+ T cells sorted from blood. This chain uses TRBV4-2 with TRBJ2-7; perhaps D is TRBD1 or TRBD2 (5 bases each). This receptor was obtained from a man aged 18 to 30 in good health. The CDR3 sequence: CASSHGDQSYEQYF. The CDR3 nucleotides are TGTGCCAGCAGCCATGGGGACCAATCCTACGAGCAGTACTTC.